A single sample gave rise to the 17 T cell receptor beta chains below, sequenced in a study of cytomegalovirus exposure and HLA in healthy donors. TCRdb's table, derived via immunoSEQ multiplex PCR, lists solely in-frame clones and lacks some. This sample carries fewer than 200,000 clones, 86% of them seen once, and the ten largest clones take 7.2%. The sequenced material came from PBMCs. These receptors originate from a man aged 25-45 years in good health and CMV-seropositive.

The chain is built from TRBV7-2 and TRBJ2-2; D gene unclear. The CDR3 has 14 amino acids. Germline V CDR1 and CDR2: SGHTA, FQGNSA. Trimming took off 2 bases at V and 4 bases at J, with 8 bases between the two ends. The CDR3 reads CASSLFLGTGELFF. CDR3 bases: TGTGCCAGCAGCTTATTCCTCGGCACCGGGGAGCTGTTTTTT.

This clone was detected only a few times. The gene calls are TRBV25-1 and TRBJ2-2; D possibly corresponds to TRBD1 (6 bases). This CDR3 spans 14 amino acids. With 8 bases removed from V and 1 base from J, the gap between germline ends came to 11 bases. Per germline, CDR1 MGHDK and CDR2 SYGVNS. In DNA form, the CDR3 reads TGTGCCAGCGCCGGGACAAAGAACACCGGGGAGCTGTTTTTT. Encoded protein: CASAGTKNTGELFF.

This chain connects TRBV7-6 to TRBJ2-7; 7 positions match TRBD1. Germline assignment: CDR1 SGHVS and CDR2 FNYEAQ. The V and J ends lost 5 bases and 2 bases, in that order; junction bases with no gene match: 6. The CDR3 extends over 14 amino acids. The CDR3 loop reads CASSPWTGAYEQYF. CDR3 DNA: TGTGCCAGCAGCCCCTGGACAGGAGCCTACGAGCAGTACTTC.

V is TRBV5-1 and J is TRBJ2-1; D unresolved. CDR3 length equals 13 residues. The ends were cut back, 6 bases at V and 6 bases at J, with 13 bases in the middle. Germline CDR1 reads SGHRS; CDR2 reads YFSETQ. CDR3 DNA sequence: TGCGCCAGCACCGAGACATACGCCAATGAGCAGTTCTTC. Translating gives CASTETYANEQFF.

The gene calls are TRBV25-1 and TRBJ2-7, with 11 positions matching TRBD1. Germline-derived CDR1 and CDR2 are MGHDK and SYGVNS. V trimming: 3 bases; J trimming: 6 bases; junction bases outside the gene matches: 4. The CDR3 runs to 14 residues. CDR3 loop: CASSDRTGGGEQYF. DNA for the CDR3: TGTGCCAGCAGTGACCGGACAGGGGGCGGCGAGCAGTACTTC.

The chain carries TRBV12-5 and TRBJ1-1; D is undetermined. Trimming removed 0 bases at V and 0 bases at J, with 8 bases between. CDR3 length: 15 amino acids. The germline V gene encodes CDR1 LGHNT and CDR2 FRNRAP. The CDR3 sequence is CASGLVLGMNTEAFF. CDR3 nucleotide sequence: TGTGCTAGTGGTTTGGTATTGGGGATGAACACTGAAGCTTTCTTT. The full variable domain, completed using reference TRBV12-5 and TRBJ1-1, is DARVTQTPRHKVTEMGQEVTMRCQPILGHNTVFWYRQTMMQGLELLAYFRNRAPLDDSGMPKDRFSAEMPDATLATLKIQPSEPRDSAVYFCASGLVLGMNTEAFFGQGTRLTVV.

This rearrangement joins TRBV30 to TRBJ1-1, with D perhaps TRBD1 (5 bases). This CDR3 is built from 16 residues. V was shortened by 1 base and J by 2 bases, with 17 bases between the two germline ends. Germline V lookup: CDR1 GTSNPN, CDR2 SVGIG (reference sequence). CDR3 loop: CAWSAGQSHFNTEAFF. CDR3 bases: TGTGCCTGGAGTGCTGGACAAAGCCACTTTAACACTGAAGCTTTCTTT.

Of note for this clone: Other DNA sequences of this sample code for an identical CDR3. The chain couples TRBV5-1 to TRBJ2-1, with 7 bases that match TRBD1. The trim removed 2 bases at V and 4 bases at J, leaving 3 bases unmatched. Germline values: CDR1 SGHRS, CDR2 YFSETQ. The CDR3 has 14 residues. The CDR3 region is CASSLGGEYNEQFF. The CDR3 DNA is TGCGCCAGCAGCTTAGGGGGCGAATACAATGAGCAGTTCTTC.

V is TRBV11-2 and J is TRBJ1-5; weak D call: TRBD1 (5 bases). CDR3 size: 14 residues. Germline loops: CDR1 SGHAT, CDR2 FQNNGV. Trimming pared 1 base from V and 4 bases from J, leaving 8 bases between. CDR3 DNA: TGTGCCAGCAGCTTAGGCAGGGTTAATCAGCCCCAGCATTTT. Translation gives CASSLGRVNQPQHF.

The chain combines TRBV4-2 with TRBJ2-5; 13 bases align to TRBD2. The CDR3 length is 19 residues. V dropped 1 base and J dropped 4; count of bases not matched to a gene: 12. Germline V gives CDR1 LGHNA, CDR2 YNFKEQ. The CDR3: CASSQAYGTSGRVLETQYF. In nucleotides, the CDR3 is TGTGCCAGCAGCCAAGCCTACGGCACTAGCGGGAGGGTGTTAGAGACCCAGTACTTC.

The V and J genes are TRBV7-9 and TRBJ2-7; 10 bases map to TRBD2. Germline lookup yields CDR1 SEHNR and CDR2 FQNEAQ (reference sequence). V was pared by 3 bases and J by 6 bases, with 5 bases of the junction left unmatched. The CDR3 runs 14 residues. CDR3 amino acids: CASSLGLAIPEQYF. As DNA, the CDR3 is TGTGCCAGCAGCTTGGGACTAGCGATACCCGAGCAGTACTTC.

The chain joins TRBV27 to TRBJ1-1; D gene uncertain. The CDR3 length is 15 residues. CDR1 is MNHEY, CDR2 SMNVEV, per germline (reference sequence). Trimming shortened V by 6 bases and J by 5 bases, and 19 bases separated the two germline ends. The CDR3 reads CASSPQSSGMTEAFF. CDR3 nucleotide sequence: TGTGCCAGCAGCCCTCAGTCGTCCGGGATGACTGAAGCTTTCTTT.

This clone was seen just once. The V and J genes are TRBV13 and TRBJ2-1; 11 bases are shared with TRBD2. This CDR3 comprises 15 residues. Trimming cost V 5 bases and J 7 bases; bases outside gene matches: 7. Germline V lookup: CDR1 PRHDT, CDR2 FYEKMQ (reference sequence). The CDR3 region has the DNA TGTGCCAGCAGCGCTACTAGCGGGAGAATTAATGAGCAGTTCTTC. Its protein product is CASSATSGRINEQFF.

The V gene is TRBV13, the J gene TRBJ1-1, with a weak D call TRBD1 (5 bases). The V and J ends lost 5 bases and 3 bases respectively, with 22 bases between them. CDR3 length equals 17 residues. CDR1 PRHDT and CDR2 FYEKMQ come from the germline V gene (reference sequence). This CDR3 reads CASSIGLLGREDTEAFF. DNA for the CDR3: TGTGCCAGCAGCATTGGCCTATTGGGACGGGAGGACACTGAAGCTTTCTTT.

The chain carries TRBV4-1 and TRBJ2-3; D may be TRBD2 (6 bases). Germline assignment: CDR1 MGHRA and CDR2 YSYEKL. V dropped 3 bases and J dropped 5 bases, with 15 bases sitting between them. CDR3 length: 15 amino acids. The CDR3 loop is CASSHRGSWGDTQYF. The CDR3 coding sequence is TGCGCCAGCAGCCATCGGGGGTCGTGGGGAGATACGCAGTATTTT.

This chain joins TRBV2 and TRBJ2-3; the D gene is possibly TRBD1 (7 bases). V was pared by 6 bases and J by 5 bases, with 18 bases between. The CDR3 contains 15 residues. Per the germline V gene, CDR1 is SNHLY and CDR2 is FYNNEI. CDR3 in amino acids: CASSGTASSVDTQYF. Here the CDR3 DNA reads TGTGCCAGCAGCGGGACAGCTTCTAGCGTAGATACGCAGTATTTT.

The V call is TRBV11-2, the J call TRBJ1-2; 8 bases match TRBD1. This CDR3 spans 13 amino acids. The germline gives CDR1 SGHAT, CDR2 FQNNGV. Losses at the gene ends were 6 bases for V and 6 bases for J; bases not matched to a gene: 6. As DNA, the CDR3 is TGTGCCAGCAGGCCACAGGGGGATAATGGCTACACCTTC. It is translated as CASRPQGDNGYTF.